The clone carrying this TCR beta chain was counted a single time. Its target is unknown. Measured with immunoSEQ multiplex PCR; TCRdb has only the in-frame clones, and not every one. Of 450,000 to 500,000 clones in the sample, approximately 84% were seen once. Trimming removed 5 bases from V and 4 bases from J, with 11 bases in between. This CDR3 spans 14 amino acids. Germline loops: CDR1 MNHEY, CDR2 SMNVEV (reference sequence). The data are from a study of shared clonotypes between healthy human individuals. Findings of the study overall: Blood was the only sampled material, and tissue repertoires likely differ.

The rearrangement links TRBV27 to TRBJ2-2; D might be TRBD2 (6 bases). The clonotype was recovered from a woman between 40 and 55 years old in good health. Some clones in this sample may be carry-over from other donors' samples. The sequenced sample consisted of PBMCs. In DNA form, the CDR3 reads TGTGCCAGCAGTCTCCCGGGACTCACCGGGGAGCTGTTTTTT. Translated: CASSLPGLTGELFF.